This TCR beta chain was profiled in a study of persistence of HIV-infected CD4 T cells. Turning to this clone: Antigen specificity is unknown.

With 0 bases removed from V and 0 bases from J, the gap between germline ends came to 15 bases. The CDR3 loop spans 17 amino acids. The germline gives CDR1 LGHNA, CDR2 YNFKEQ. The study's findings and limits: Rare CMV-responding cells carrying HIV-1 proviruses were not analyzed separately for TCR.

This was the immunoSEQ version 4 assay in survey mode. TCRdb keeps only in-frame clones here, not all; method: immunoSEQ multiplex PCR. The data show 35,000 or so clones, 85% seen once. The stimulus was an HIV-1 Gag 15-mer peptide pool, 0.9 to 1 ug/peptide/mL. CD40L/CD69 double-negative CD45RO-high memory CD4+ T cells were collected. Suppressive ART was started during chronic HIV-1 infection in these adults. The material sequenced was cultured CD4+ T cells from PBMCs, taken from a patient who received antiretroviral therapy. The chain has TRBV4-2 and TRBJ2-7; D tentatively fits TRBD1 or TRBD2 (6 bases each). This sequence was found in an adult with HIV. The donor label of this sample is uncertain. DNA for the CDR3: TGTGCCAGCAGCCAAGACCCCCAACGGGGGCTCTCCTACGAGCAGTACTTC. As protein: CASSQDPQRGLSYEQYF.